The 8 T cell receptor beta chains presented below share a single source sample, sequenced in a study of T-cell reconstitution after alpha-beta-depleted transplantation in children. TCRbeta library construction was performed incorporating unique molecular identifiers. TCRdb used MiXCR to reprocess the PCR reads, holding one entry per CDR3 protein. The table has 200,000 to 250,000 distinct CDR3 sequences, 12% seen once. The sequencing here drew on PBMCs from the stem cell graft donor, taken from the stem cell graft. Every receptor here comes from a human donor who donated a stem cell graft to a child with acute lymphoblastic leukemia.

This clonotype was found a few times. The chain couples TRBV4-3 to TRBJ2-6, with a tentative D call TRBD2 (7 bases). The V gene's germline CDR1 is LGHNA and CDR2 YSLEER. The V and J ends lost 4 bases and 2 bases respectively, with 12 bases between them. CDR3 size: 16 residues. CDR3 sequence reads: CASSRREGAGANVLTF. For the CDR3, the DNA is TGCGCCAGCAGCCGCAGGGAGGGGGCTGGGGCCAACGTCCTGACTTTC.

This clonotype was picked up many times. CDR3 in amino acids: CASSRDRGRGEQYF. DNA of the CDR3: TGTGCCAGCAGCAGGGACAGGGGGCGAGGCGAGCAGTACTTC. The chain combines TRBV5-5 with TRBJ2-7, with TRBD1 matching 12 bases. The CDR3 totals 14 residues. J was trimmed by 6 bases and V by 4 bases; bases with no gene match: 5. Germline CDR1 reads SGHKS; CDR2 reads YYEKEE (reference sequence).

This clonotype was counted at least ten times. This chain uses TRBV6-1 with TRBJ2-7, with D unresolved. Trimming removed 3 bases from V and 2 bases from J, with 8 bases in between. Germline V gene data show CDR1 as MNHNS and CDR2 as SASEGT. The CDR3 has 13 residues. The CDR3 sequence is CASSEYGTYEQYF. In nucleotides, the CDR3 is TGTGCCAGCAGTGAGTACGGTACCTACGAGCAGTACTTC.

This clonotype was picked up many times. V gene TRBV28 combines with J gene TRBJ1-5, with 11 bases lining up with TRBD1. The germline gives CDR1 MDHEN, CDR2 SYDVKM. The trim removed 5 bases at V and 6 bases at J, leaving 9 bases unmatched. This CDR3 region has 16 residues. CDR3 in DNA: TGTGCCAGCAGTCCCCCCCGGGACAGGGGGGTTCAGCCCCAGCATTTT. It translates to CASSPPRDRGVQPQHF.

The chain recombines TRBV30 with TRBJ1-2; 11 bases are shared with TRBD1. The CDR3 is made up of 13 amino acids. With 4 bases clipped from V and 8 bases from J, the junction kept 6 bases outside the gene matches. CDR1 is GTSNPN and CDR2 is SVGIG in the germline V gene (reference sequence). The CDR3 bases are TGTGCCTGGACGCCGGACAGGGGGCGAGGCTACACCTTC. It specifies CAWTPDRGRGYTF.

Comment on this clonotype: A read error may explain this, as a much larger clone is one base away. The J gene is TRBJ2-2, the V gene TRBV11-3; 8 positions agree with TRBD1. Germline V gene data show CDR1 as SGHNT and CDR2 as YENEEA. The CDR3 sequence is 16 residues long. The V and J ends lost 4 bases and 1 base, in that order; junction bases with no gene match: 5. The CDR3 DNA follows: TGTGCCAGCAGCTGGACCGGGACAGGGAACACCGGGGAGCTGTTTTTT. It specifies CASSWTGTGNTGELFF. The variable domain in full, with the rest retrieved from reference TRBV11-3 and TRBJ2-2, is EAGVVQSPRYKIIEKKQPVAFWCNPISGHNTLYWYLQNLGQGPELLIRYENEEAVDDSQLPKDRFSAERLKGVDSTLKIQPAELGDSAVYLCASSWTGTGNTGELFFGEGSRLTVL.

The sample holds many counts of this clonotype. The CDR3 DNA is TGTGCCAGCAGCTACCGGGTTTACGAGCAGTACTTC. This encodes CASSYRVYEQYF. The chain recombines TRBV6-2 or TRBV6-3 with TRBJ2-7; D is undetermined. Germline CDR1 reads MNHEY; CDR2 reads SVGEGT. V was trimmed by 6 bases and J by 4 bases, leaving 10 bases between them. The CDR3 is 12 amino acids.

This clonotype was detected ten times or more. The rearrangement uses TRBV15 and TRBJ1-1; 8 bases match TRBD1. Germline CDR1 and CDR2: LNHNV and YYDKDF (reference sequence). CDR3 size: 13 residues. Germline trimming cut 8 bases from V and 4 bases from J; bases unmatched to any gene: 6. In DNA, the CDR3 is TGTGCCACCCAGGACAGGGTCGCCACTGAAGCTTTCTTT. Its protein is CATQDRVATEAFF.